This T cell receptor (beta chain) was sequenced for a study of PD-1 blockade in classical Hodgkin lymphoma (TCRdb year 2020). Background on the whole study: Nivolumab dosing was 3 mg/kg intravenously every 2 weeks, continuing until either disease progression or unacceptable toxicity. A peripheral blood immune signature of response to PD-1 blockade in classical Hodgkin lymphoma was defined using TCR beta sequencing and CyTOF. Paper-wide results and their limitations: Patients starting nivolumab less than 1 year after ASCT had lower diversity and were excluded from later analyses to avoid confounding by immune reconstitution. The study covered only a single clinical trial cohort, and the causes of the repertoire differences, possibly disease activity or prior therapy, were still not defined. Baseline TCR diversity was reported to be lower in newly diagnosed patients than in healthy donors and to be lower still in relapsed/refractory patients. By C4D1, a significant rise was seen in CD4+ TCR diversity but not in CD8+ TCR diversity (p=0.0027 vs p=0.16), and the rise was most apparent among complete responders (p=0.02). Among trial patients, those achieving complete response had baseline diversity similar to that of newly diagnosed patients, while diversity was significantly lower in partial responders and progressors.

The Qiagen DNeasy kit was used to extract genomic DNA from unsorted PBMCs and from the negatively selected CD4+ and CD8+ fractions. TCR beta CDR3 regions were subjected to amplification by immunoSEQ multiplex PCR with primers that anneal to V and J segments. A synthetic immune receptor repertoire was used to minimize amplification bias, and remaining bias was computationally removed after sequencing. The original methods were these. Repertoire diversity was quantified as the Shannon entropy index using custom Python scripts. Unsorted, CD4+ and CD8+ repertoires were analyzed separately, except for combined analyses in which CD4+ and CD8+ sequences were merged in silico. A clone was considered expanded if an increase in frequency of at least 2-fold after treatment relative to C1D1 was found, and a pseudocount of 0.5 was applied to clones undetected at baseline. Singleton clones were defined as clones with 0 or 1 copy at C1D1, and non-singleton clones were defined as clones with 2 or more copies. Clones expanded in unsorted samples were assigned a CD4+, CD8+ or unknown annotation through matching of protein sequences in sorted samples from the same patient. Wilcoxon tests were applied to paired samples to test diversity changes from C1D1 to C4D1. TCRdb carries this immuneACCESS record with in-frame sequences only. Its versions omit some clonotypes, under half of them owing to an unresolved V gene in the studies checked, with the rest unexplained. V, J and clone size reflect that table, while D and trimming were determined from the DNA. For this sample the table gives just over 60,000 clones, of which roughly 88% were detected only once. The top ten hold around an eighth of the sample.

According to the study, the label for this sample's time point signals: cycle 1 day 1 (C1D1), immediately before nivolumab initiation. Relapse after autologous stem cell transplantation had occurred in all trial patients, and cohorts A, B and C were distinguished by prior brentuximab vedotin exposure. The trial cohort comprised some 60 patients with relapsed/refractory classical Hodgkin lymphoma whose best overall responses were complete response, partial response or progressive disease. In the multi-cohort phase II CheckMate 205 trial, trial patients received single-agent nivolumab. An independent review committee assessed best overall response using the 2007 International Working Group response criteria. Trial PBMCs were obtained immediately prior to nivolumab initiation (C1D1) and on therapy at cycle 2 day 1 and cycle 4 day 1. After peripheral blood was drawn into 8 mL Vacutainer Cell Preparation Tubes, PBMCs were isolated by centrifugation and then cryopreserved.

Note on this clone: Its antigen target is currently unknown. No much larger clone exists at a distance of one base, and base qualities are not known.

Sequences MGHDK (CDR1) and SYGVNS (CDR2) are obtained from the germline V gene. Inclusive of the bounding cysteine and phenylalanine, the CDR3 is 14 residues long. The DNA shown is the 42-base CDR3, in frame from base 1. V was cut back by 8 bases and J by 5 bases, leaving a gap of 15 bases between them. The source is a human donor with classical Hodgkin lymphoma. Sequences were derived from peripheral blood mononuclear cells (PBMCs), sampled at baseline. This chain is built from TRBV25-1 and TRBJ1-4, and possibly TRBD1, on 5 matching bases. The CDR3 here reads CASGPRGGNEKLFF. At the DNA level, the sequence is TGTGCCAGCGGCCCTCGGGGGGGGAATGAAAAACTGTTTTTT.